This TCR beta chain was observed in a study of cytomegalovirus exposure and HLA in healthy donors. General study results and limits: Immune exposure was documented only through CMV serostatus.

The CDR3 has 14 residues. Trimming took off 0 bases at V and 3 bases at J, with 8 bases between the two ends. Germline-derived CDR1 and CDR2 are SGHDN and FVKESK. PCR amplification relied on 60 Vbeta primers (plus 13 Jbeta primers). Assay used: immunoSEQ multiplex PCR; TCRdb lists only in-frame clones, some missing. The table shows about 130,000 clones, with around 80% occurring only once. This clone has just a few counts. Its target is not known. The donors were healthy bone marrow donors. Sequenced: PBMCs. The rearrangement uses TRBV14 and TRBJ1-2; D remains unclear. The receptor was isolated from a man aged 25 to 40 in good health and CMV-seropositive. The CDR3 protein is CASSQDSGYYGYTF. The CDR3 DNA is TGTGCCAGCAGCCAAGATTCCGGTTACTATGGCTACACCTTC.